These 16 T cell receptor beta chains came from one sample sequenced in a study of cytomegalovirus exposure and HLA in healthy donors. Repertoires were generated with immunoSEQ multiplex PCR, while TCRdb's copy carries only in-frame clones and drops some. In the table there are some 310,000 clones, roughly 86% of which are singletons. Sequencing used PBMCs. The receptors stem from a man in his thirties or forties in good health and CMV-seronegative.

The chain links TRBV4-2 to TRBJ1-1; D is unresolved. The CDR3 has 14 amino acids. CDR1 and CDR2 (germline): LGHNA, YNFKEQ. With 1 base removed from V and 1 base from J, the gap between germline ends came to 7 bases. This chain's CDR3 is CASSQAGANTEAFF. In nucleotides, the CDR3 is TGTGCCAGCAGCCAAGCCGGAGCGAACACTGAAGCTTTCTTT.

The chain has TRBV7-2 and TRBJ1-5; 9 nucleotides align to TRBD1. The J segment lost 10 bases and the V segment lost 5 bases, leaving 6 bases of the junction unmatched. Germline lookup yields CDR1 SGHTA and CDR2 FQGNSA. This CDR3 spans 13 amino acids. The CDR3: CASSRTGEFPQHF. The CDR3 DNA sequence: TGTGCCAGCAGCCGGACAGGGGAATTTCCCCAGCATTTT.

This chain connects TRBV7-8 to TRBJ1-6, with D perhaps matching TRBD1 (5 bases). Germline V gene sequence: CDR1 SGHVS, CDR2 FQNEAQ. Trimming cost V 5 bases and J 7 bases, with 21 bases left between them. This CDR3 has 17 amino acids. Here the CDR3 reads CASSHSDHHKGNSPLHF. In nucleotides, the CDR3 is TGTGCCAGCAGCCACTCGGACCATCACAAGGGGAATTCACCCCTCCACTTT.

This rearrangement joins TRBV21-1 to TRBJ1-5; the table assigns TRBD1, which was not confirmed against the DNA. TRBV21-1 is a known pseudogene. The CDR3 runs 17 residues. CDR3 loop: CASSKEWGTGLSQPQHF. The CDR3 DNA sequence: TGTGCCAGCAGCAAAGAGTGGGGGACAGGGTTAAGTCAGCCCCAGCATTTT.

This chain connects TRBV27 to TRBJ2-3; D is uncertain. The CDR3 length is 14 residues. V gave up 2 bases and J gave up 1 base, with 7 bases separating them. Germline V gene lookup returns CDR1 MNHEY and CDR2 SMNVEV (reference sequence). The CDR3 DNA reads TGTGCCAGCAGTTTAAAACGGGGCACAGATACGCAGTATTTT. This gives the protein CASSLKRGTDTQYF.

This clone was detected a few times. CDR3 residues: CASSLGAYEQYF. The CDR3 nucleotides read TGTGCCAGCAGCTTAGGAGCCTACGAGCAGTACTTC. The genes are TRBV7-9 and TRBJ2-7; D remains ambiguous. The germline CDR1 and CDR2 sequences are SEHNR and FQNEAQ (reference sequence). V dropped 1 base and J dropped 2 bases, with 3 bases sitting between them. The CDR3 runs 12 residues. Drawing the rest from reference TRBV7-9 and TRBJ2-7, the complete variable domain is DTGVSQNPRHKITKRGQNVTFRCDPISEHNRLYWYRQTLGQGPEFLTYFQNEAQLEKSRLLSDRFSAERPKGSFSTLEIQRTEQGDSAMYLCASSLGAYEQYFGPGTRLTVT.

In its sample, this clone was seen once. The chain links TRBV20-1 to TRBJ1-2; D unclear. CDR3 length equals 11 residues. Trimming removed 5 bases at V and 4 bases at J, with 8 bases between. Germline loops: CDR1 DFQATT, CDR2 SNEGSKA (reference sequence). DNA for the CDR3: TGCAGTGCTCGGGTTCTCTATGGCTACACCTTC. Translating gives CSARVLYGYTF.

V usage is TRBV15 and J usage is TRBJ1-6, with 8 bases lining up with TRBD1. The junction had 15 bases not matched to a gene; V was cut back by 0 bases and J by 8 bases. Per the germline V gene, CDR1 is LNHNV and CDR2 is YYDKDF (reference sequence). The CDR3 length is 19 residues. As DNA, the CDR3 is TGTGCCACCAGCAGAGATTTCCGACAGGGGTGGGGTAAGGATTCACCCCTCCACTTT. Translated, it gives CATSRDFRQGWGKDSPLHF. The entire variable domain, with the rest obtained from reference TRBV15 and TRBJ1-6, is as follows: DAMVIQNPRYQVTQFGKPVTLSCSQTLNHNVMYWYQQKSSQAPKLLFHYYDKDFNNEADTPDNFQSRRPNTSFCFLDIRSPGLGDTAMYLCATSRDFRQGWGKDSPLHFGNGTRLTVT.

The chain is built from TRBV4-3 and TRBJ2-5, with 8 bases fitting TRBD2. CDR1 and CDR2 (germline): LGHNA, YSLEER. The CDR3 runs to 16 residues. With 0 bases clipped from V and 5 bases from J, the junction kept 8 bases outside the gene matches. The CDR3 coding sequence is TGCGCCAGCAGCCAAGATATTAGCAGCGGGGGTGAGACCCAGTACTTC. Protein sequence: CASSQDISSGGETQYF.

The chain's CDR3 is CASSLGQGLAYEQYF. The CDR3 DNA reads as TGTGCCAGCAGCTTGGGACAGGGCTTAGCCTACGAGCAGTACTTC. The chain couples TRBV5-5 to TRBJ2-7, with 7 bases lining up with TRBD1. The CDR3 length is 15 residues. V lost 0 bases and J lost 2; bases outside the gene matches: 5. Per germline, CDR1 SGHKS and CDR2 YYEKEE (reference sequence).

The V call is TRBV6-1, the J call TRBJ1-4; 7 bases match TRBD1. This CDR3 has 16 residues. Trimming cost V 4 bases and J 2 bases; bases outside gene matches: 7. Germline V gene lookup returns CDR1 MNHNS and CDR2 SASEGT. CDR3 sequence: CASSVPRQGTNEKLFF. CDR3 sequence (DNA): TGTGCCAGCAGTGTCCCCCGACAGGGCACTAATGAAAAACTGTTTTTT.

The chain links TRBV7-5 to TRBJ1-2; TRBD1, the table's D call, was not compared with the DNA. TRBV7-5 is flagged as a pseudogene. The CDR3 loop spans 14 amino acids. The CDR3 DNA is TGTGTCAGAAGCTTGACAGGGGCATACTATGGCTACACCTTC. Its translation: CVRSLTGAYYGYTF.

The gene calls are TRBV4-1 and TRBJ1-4; D perhaps matches TRBD1 (5 bases). This CDR3 region has 16 residues. Trimming pared 0 bases from V and 5 bases from J, leaving 13 bases between. Per germline, CDR1 MGHRA and CDR2 YSYEKL. CDR3 region: CASSQDPQGLNEKLFF. The CDR3 coding sequence is TGCGCCAGCAGCCAAGATCCGCAGGGCTTAAATGAAAAACTGTTTTTT.

The rearrangement uses TRBV11-2 and TRBJ2-7; a possible D gene is TRBD2 (5 bases). This CDR3 has 14 amino acids. Looked up from germline, CDR1 is SGHAT and CDR2 is FQNNGV. V was trimmed by 3 bases and J by 7 bases, leaving 16 bases between them. The CDR3 sequence is CASSFRPDRGEQYF. As DNA, the CDR3 is TGTGCCAGCAGCTTCAGACCGGACCGCGGGGAGCAGTACTTC.

The rearrangement joins TRBV5-4 to TRBJ2-3; 12 bases map to TRBD2. The CDR3 length is 18 residues. Trimming at V came to 0 bases and at J to 0 bases, leaving 5 bases not matched to a gene. Germline assignment: CDR1 SGHNT and CDR2 YYREEE (reference sequence). The CDR3 bases are TGTGCCAGCAGCTTGGCGACTAGCGGGGGCGCTAGCACAGATACGCAGTATTTT. Translated: CASSLATSGGASTDTQYF.

The chain is built from TRBV4-1 and TRBJ2-5; D is undetermined. The CDR3 consists of 14 residues. Germline values: CDR1 MGHRA, CDR2 YSYEKL. Deletions cut 1 base from V and 4 bases from J, with 10 bases between. CDR3 in DNA: TGCGCCAGCAGCCAAGTGTCGGGTCGAGAGACCCAGTACTTC. It specifies CASSQVSGRETQYF.